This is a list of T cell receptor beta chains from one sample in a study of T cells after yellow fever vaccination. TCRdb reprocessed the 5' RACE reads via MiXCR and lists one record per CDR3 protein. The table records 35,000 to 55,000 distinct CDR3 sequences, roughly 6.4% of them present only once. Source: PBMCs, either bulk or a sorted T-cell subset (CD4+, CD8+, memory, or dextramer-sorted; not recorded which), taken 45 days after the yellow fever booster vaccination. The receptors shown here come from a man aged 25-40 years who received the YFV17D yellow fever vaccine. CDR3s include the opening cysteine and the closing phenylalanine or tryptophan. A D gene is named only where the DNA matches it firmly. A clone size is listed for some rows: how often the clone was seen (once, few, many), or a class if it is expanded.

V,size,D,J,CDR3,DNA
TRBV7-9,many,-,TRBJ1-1,CASSRGSNTEAFF,TGTGCCAGCAGCCGAGGGTCGAACACTGAAGCTTTCTTT
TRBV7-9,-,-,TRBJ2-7,CASSPRLDRRDLLYF,TGTGCCAGCAGCCCCCGACTGGATCGTAGGGACCTTCTTTACTTC
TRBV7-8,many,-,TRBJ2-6,CASSLAMTGANVLTF,TGTGCCAGCAGCTTAGCCATGACTGGGGCCAACGTCCTGACTTTC
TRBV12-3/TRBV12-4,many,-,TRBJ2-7,CASSYTYEQYF,TGTGCCAGCAGTTACACCTACGAGCAGTACTTC
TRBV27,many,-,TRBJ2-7,CASSFDRSYEQYF,TGTGCCAGCAGTTTCGACAGGTCCTACGAGCAGTACTTC
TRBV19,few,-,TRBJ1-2,CASSHPTGAEGYTF,TGTGCCAGTAGTCACCCCACTGGGGCGGAAGGCTACACCTTC
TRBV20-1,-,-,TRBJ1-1,CSARTGLNTEAFF,TGCAGTGCCAGAACGGGTCTGAACACTGAAGCTTTCTTT
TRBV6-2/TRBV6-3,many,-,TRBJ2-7,CASWQNSYEQYF,TGTGCCAGCTGGCAAAACTCCTACGAGCAGTACTTC
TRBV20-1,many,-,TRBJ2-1,CSALTGFEQFF,TGCAGTGCCCTCACAGGTTTTGAGCAGTTCTTC
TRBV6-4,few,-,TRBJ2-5,CASRPLAWTSSKRGTQETQYF,TGTGCCAGCAGACCCCTTGCGTGGACCAGCTCGAAGAGGGGGACCCAAGAGACCCAGTACTTC
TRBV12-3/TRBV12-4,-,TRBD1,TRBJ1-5,CASSLLGQGNQPQHF,TGTGCCAGCAGTTTGCTCGGACAGGGTAATCAGCCCCAGCATTTT
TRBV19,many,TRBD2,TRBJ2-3,CASSSLGRRDTDTQYF,TGTGCCAGTAGTTCCCTCGGGAGGCGTGACACAGATACGCAGTATTTT
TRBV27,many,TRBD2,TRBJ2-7,CASGGRALSAEQYF,TGTGCCAGCGGCGGGAGGGCCCTTTCTGCCGAGCAGTACTTC
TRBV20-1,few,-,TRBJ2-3,CSAPIGTQYF,TGCAGTGCTCCGATTGGTACGCAGTATTTT
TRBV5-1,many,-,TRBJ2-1,CASSSEPQFF,TGCGCCAGCAGCTCAGAACCCCAGTTCTTC
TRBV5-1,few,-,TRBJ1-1,CASSSLDGDMNTEAFF,TGCGCCAGCAGCTCCCTCGACGGGGACATGAACACTGAAGCTTTCTTT
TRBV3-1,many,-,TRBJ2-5,CASSPRARETQYF,TGTGCCAGCAGCCCAAGGGCCCGAGAGACCCAGTACTTC
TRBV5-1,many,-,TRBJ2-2,CASSPSTSTGELFF,TGCGCCAGCAGCCCGTCGACTAGTACCGGGGAGCTGTTTTTT
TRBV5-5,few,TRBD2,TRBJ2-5,CASSVVTSGKETQYF,TGTGCCAGCAGCGTGGTGACTAGCGGGAAAGAGACCCAGTACTTC
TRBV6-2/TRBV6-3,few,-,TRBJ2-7,CASSLSGREQYF,TGTGCCAGCAGTCTATCAGGGCGCGAGCAGTACTTC
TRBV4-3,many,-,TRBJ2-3,CASSQDNRQSRYTQYF,TGCGCCAGCAGCCAAGATAACCGCCAATCTCGGTATACGCAGTATTTT
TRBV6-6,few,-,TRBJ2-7,CASSYASREQYF,TGTGCCAGCAGTTACGCGTCCAGGGAGCAGTACTTC
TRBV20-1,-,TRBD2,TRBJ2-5,CSARREGGETQYF,TGCAGTGCTAGACGGGAGGGAGGAGAGACCCAGTACTTC
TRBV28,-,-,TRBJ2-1,CASRLPGGGNEQFF,TGTGCCAGCAGACTCCCCGGAGGGGGCAATGAGCAGTTCTTC
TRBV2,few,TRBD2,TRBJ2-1,CTISFRSSSGSLHNEQFF,TGTACCATCAGTTTTCGGTCTTCTAGCGGGAGTCTCCACAATGAGCAGTTCTTC
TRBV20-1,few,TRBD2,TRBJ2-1,CSARLAGRYNEQFF,TGCAGTGCTCGACTAGCGGGAAGGTACAATGAGCAGTTCTTC
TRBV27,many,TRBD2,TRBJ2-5,CASSSSGLAGYGETQYF,TGTGCCAGCAGTTCATCAGGACTAGCCGGGTATGGGGAGACCCAGTACTTC